The sequence of this T cell receptor beta chain was determined in a study of identical twins. Broader study findings: Cord blood beta clonotypes present at high abundance carried fewer insertions; no such pattern appeared in memory repertoires.

The germline V gene encodes CDR1 SGHVS and CDR2 FNYEAQ. V was cut by 9 bases and J by 2 bases, with 17 bases left in between. The CDR3 loop spans 15 amino acids. About this clonotype itself: Its cognate antigen is unknown.

One entry per CDR3 protein, called by TCRdb with MiXCR from the 5' RACE reads. The sample has fewer than 250,000 distinct CDR3 sequences, 7.5% seen once. In addition, the sample was reused for a study of yellow fever vaccine responses in identical twins.

The chain is built from TRBV7-6 and TRBJ2-1; D uncertain. The sample comprised CD8+ T cells sorted from blood. The TCR originated in a woman under 30 in good health. The CDR3 sequence: CASGSVPRPYNEQFF. The CDR3 DNA reads as TGTGCCAGTGGATCGGTCCCGAGGCCCTACAATGAGCAGTTCTTC.